This T cell receptor (beta chain) emerged from a study of a mutant IDH1 vaccine in newly diagnosed glioma (dated by TCRdb to about 2021). Regarding the complete study: Vaccination began 4-6 weeks after radiotherapy alone, or alongside temozolomide cycles in the chemotherapy-containing groups. The approximately 30 treated patients were 62.5% male and around 40% female, with a mean age of approximately 40 years. Before enrollment, patients had received standard therapy of radiotherapy alone, temozolomide alone, or radiochemotherapy with temozolomide; most received the combination. The week-35 safety follow-up was designated visit V12, and the week-47 end of study was designated visit V13. Six visits were used for peripheral blood collection: V03 (baseline), V05, V07, V10, V12 and V13. For exploratory analyses, around 26 treated patients had longitudinal TCRB deep sequencing done wherever samples were available.

V is pared back by 2 bases and J by 5 bases, with 5 bases lying between the germline termini. Taken from cysteine to phenylalanine, the CDR3 has 12 residues. Solely the CDR3 DNA is kept, with 36 bases framed from the first base. CDR1 and CDR2 are read off the germline V gene as SGHRS and YFSETQ. Read against the paper, the sample's time point label means: week 47, end of study. Every vaccine dose consisted of 300 ug of a 20-mer mutant IDH1 peptide in Montanide, administered subcutaneously together with topical imiquimod. Patients were given eight vaccinations, in weeks 1, 3, 5, 7, 11, 15, 19 and 23, which matched visits V03 through V10. All donors had newly diagnosed IDH1-mutant astrocytomas of WHO grade 3 or 4 that showed loss of nuclear ATRX. The samples were drawn from NOA16, a multicentre, single-arm, open-label phase I trial in Germany that tested a mutant IDH1 peptide vaccine in humans for the first time. Genomic DNA for TCRB sequencing was isolated from EDTA blood with the DNeasy Blood and Tissue Kit.

Paper-wide results and their limitations: According to the authors, sample limitations meant that analyses of patient blood samples could not be reproduced. Availability determined which PBMC samples were chosen for TCRB deep sequencing. Vaccine-induced immune responses across multiple MHC alleles were detected in roughly 94% of patients. Changes in the top peripheral T cell clonotypes picked up by TCRB sequencing did not appear to be linked to pseudoprogression.

Library prep was done by the immunoSEQ multiplex PCR assay. Rearranged TCR beta chain sequences were amplified using the hsTCRB Kit according to the manufacturer's protocol. Sequencing of TCRB libraries was carried out on an Illumina MiSeq. The published analysis was carried out like this. Demultiplexing, trimming and gene mapping were performed with the kit vendor's proprietary platform. The table was pulled from immuneACCESS by TCRdb, which kept in-frame rearrangements only. Such tables lose some clones; where checked, under half of the loss comes from unresolved V genes, and the rest has no known cause. V, J and clone size derive from that table, while D and trimming were established from the DNA sequence. This sample has tens of thousands of clones in its table, and roughly four fifths of those were observed once. 3.8% of the sample lies in the top ten. Remarks on this clone: Its binding antigen is unknown. Base qualities are not provided; no much larger clone lies one nucleotide away.

The TCR comes from a man younger than 45 with glioma. This specimen consisted of PBMCs, obtained from a glioma patient whose treatment included an IDH1 peptide vaccine. The V and J genes are TRBV5-1 and TRBJ2-1; the D gene identity is not certain. The bases read TGCGCCAGCAGCTTCCCTAACAATGAGCAGTTCTTC. Translated, this is CASSFPNNEQFF.